This entry lists 17 T cell receptor beta chains sequenced from one sample in a study of shared clonotypes between healthy human individuals. The method was immunoSEQ multiplex PCR; TCRdb's version includes in-frame clones alone and lacks a portion of them. The sample contains around 1.9 million clones, about 92% of which appear only once. As defined, naive CD8 cells were CD45RO-negative and positively selected for CCR7, with terminally differentiated effector memory CD45RA+ cells excluded. Sequenced sample: naive CD8+ T cells from PBMCs. These TCRs come from a man younger than 30 in good health. Some clones in this sample may be carry-over from other donors' samples.

The chain joins TRBV6-5 to TRBJ2-1, with 7 positions matching TRBD1. J was trimmed by 4 bases and V by 2 bases; bases with no gene match: 5. CDR3 length: 15 amino acids. Germline loops: CDR1 MNHEY, CDR2 SVGAGI. In nucleotides, the CDR3 is TGTGCCAGCAGTTACGGAGGACAGGTGTACAATGAGCAGTTCTTC. Protein: CASSYGGQVYNEQFF.

This sequence joins TRBV14 and TRBJ2-7, with D perhaps TRBD1 or TRBD2 (5 bases each). V was shortened by 4 bases and J by 2 bases, with 15 bases between the two germline ends. In germline, CDR1 is SGHDN, CDR2 FVKESK. This CDR3 region has 15 residues. CDR3 in DNA: TGTGCCAGCAGCCCTCGCCGGGACCAGACCTACGAGCAGTACTTC. Translating gives CASSPRRDQTYEQYF.

The J gene is TRBJ2-7, the V gene TRBV6-5; 14 bases fit TRBD2. This CDR3 spans 16 amino acids. Germline V gene data show CDR1 as MNHEY and CDR2 as SVGAGI. With 2 bases clipped from V and 6 bases from J, the junction kept 6 bases outside the gene matches. The chain's CDR3 is CASSYLAGLAGVEQYF. CDR3 DNA sequence: TGTGCCAGCAGTTACCTCGCGGGACTAGCGGGAGTCGAGCAGTACTTC.

The rearrangement joins TRBV7-9 to TRBJ2-3, with unresolved D. This CDR3 spans 13 amino acids. Trimming left V 5 bases short and J 0 bases short, with 6 bases between. Germline V gives CDR1 SEHNR, CDR2 FQNEAQ (reference sequence). Written as DNA, the CDR3 is TGTGCCAGCAGCGCGCCTAGCACAGATACGCAGTATTTT. Translated, it gives CASSAPSTDTQYF.

The chain is built from TRBV6-5 and TRBJ1-1, with a tentative D call TRBD1 (5 bases). The germline V and J ends were trimmed by 8 bases and 6 bases, with 16 bases remaining between them. Germline V CDR1 and CDR2: MNHEY, SVGAGI. The CDR3 loop spans 13 amino acids. The DNA for the CDR3 is TGTGCCAGCGCGGGGGGATCTACAGCTGAAGCTTTCTTT. Its translation is CASAGGSTAEAFF.

As to this clone: This CDR3 is also generated by other DNA sequences in the sample. This chain links TRBV19 with TRBJ2-7, with D maybe TRBD2 (5 bases). V lost 2 bases, J lost 4 bases, and 6 bases lay in between. The CDR3 has 12 residues. From germline, CDR1 is LNHDA and CDR2 SQIVND (reference sequence). The CDR3: CASSIRGYEQYF. CDR3 nucleotides: TGTGCCAGTAGTATAAGAGGGTACGAGCAGTACTTC.

The CDR3 DNA reads as TGTGCCAGCAGCGACGACAGGGTGGGGGGCTACACCTTC. Its protein is CASSDDRVGGYTF. This chain links TRBV7-9 with TRBJ1-2; 7 bases align to TRBD1. Losses at the gene ends were 5 bases for V and 8 bases for J; bases not matched to a gene: 8. The CDR3 is made up of 13 amino acids. Germline V gives CDR1 SEHNR, CDR2 FQNEAQ (reference sequence).

A remark on this clone: Additional DNA sequences in this sample encode the identical CDR3. V and J are TRBV7-9 and TRBJ2-7; D unresolved. Per the germline V gene, CDR1 is SEHNR and CDR2 is FQNEAQ (reference sequence). This CDR3 comprises 11 residues. V was cut by 5 bases and J by 3 bases, with 5 bases left in between. The CDR3 coding sequence is TGTGCCAGCAGCCCCCTCTACGAGCAGTACTTC. It yields the protein CASSPLYEQYF.

The rearrangement joins TRBV11-3 to TRBJ2-5; 7 bases are shared with TRBD2. J gave up 3 bases and V 3 bases, and 13 bases lay outside the gene matches. The germline V gene has CDR1 SGHNT and CDR2 YENEEA. The CDR3 is made up of 17 amino acids. The CDR3 DNA sequence: TGTGCCAGCAGCTTCCGATTTTATAGCGGGCCCAAAGAGACCCAGTACTTC. It codes for CASSFRFYSGPKETQYF.

The rearrangement links TRBV27 to TRBJ2-2; possibly TRBD2 for D (6 bases). The CDR3 totals 17 residues. V was trimmed by 0 bases and J by 0 bases, leaving 11 bases between them. Germline CDR1 reads MNHEY; CDR2 reads SMNVEV (reference sequence). For the CDR3, the DNA is TGTGCCAGCAGTTTATCGGGGGACTCTCCGAACACCGGGGAGCTGTTTTTT. Its protein product is CASSLSGDSPNTGELFF.

This chain connects TRBV18 to TRBJ2-5, with TRBD1 as a possible D gene (6 bases). V was pared by 5 bases and J by 10 bases, with 14 bases between. The germline gives CDR1 KGHSH, CDR2 LQKENI. The CDR3 has 12 residues. The CDR3, as DNA: TGTGCCAGCTCATCCGGACAGCCCGTCCAGTACTTC. This gives the protein CASSSGQPVQYF.

V gene TRBV7-2 combines with J gene TRBJ2-5, with 8 bases identical to TRBD2. The CDR3 runs 13 residues. The V and J ends lost 2 bases and 5 bases, in that order; junction bases with no gene match: 1. Germline CDR1 SGHTA, CDR2 FQGNSA. CDR3 in amino acids: CASSLIAGETQYF. CDR3 DNA sequence: TGTGCCAGCAGCTTAATAGCGGGGGAGACCCAGTACTTC.

Note on this clone: Other DNA variants within this sample encode the same CDR3. This chain links TRBV27 with TRBJ1-1; the D gene is possibly TRBD1 (5 bases). The CDR3 is 13 residues long. V lost 3 bases and J lost 0, with 5 bases in between. Germline CDR1 is MNHEY and CDR2 is SMNVEV (reference sequence). CDR3: CASSLGLNTEAFF. The DNA for the CDR3 is TGTGCCAGCAGTTTGGGACTGAACACTGAAGCTTTCTTT.

This clone was detected only once. The chain uses TRBV9 and TRBJ2-3; possible D gene TRBD2, 6 bases. The CDR3 runs 19 residues. The ends were cut back, 0 bases at V and 1 base at J, with 21 bases in the middle. The germline gives CDR1 SGDLS, CDR2 YYNGEE. CDR3 residues: CASSVEEGRWGTGTDTQYF. The CDR3 DNA reads as TGTGCCAGCAGCGTAGAGGAGGGCAGGTGGGGGACTGGCACAGATACGCAGTATTTT.

This chain joins TRBV10-3 and TRBJ1-1, with 7 nucleotides matching TRBD1. This CDR3 region has 14 residues. CDR1 is ENHRY, CDR2 SYGVKD, per germline. The ends lost 8 bases at V and 0 bases at J; junction bases unmatched: 6. CDR3 amino acids: CAIGEQGLNTEAFF. The CDR3 DNA follows: TGTGCCATCGGGGAACAGGGGTTGAACACTGAAGCTTTCTTT.

The V call is TRBV7-9, the J call TRBJ1-2; TRBD1 is a possible D gene (5 bases). V was trimmed by 1 base and J by 6 bases, leaving 15 bases between them. Germline V gives CDR1 SEHNR, CDR2 FQNEAQ (reference sequence). This CDR3 region has 15 residues. The CDR3 region is CASSLGVGTDDGYTF. The DNA of the CDR3 is TGTGCCAGCAGCTTAGGTGTAGGGACGGACGATGGCTACACCTTC.

The chain joins TRBV11-2 to TRBJ2-7; 8 nucleotides match TRBD1. J gave up 5 bases and V 3 bases, and 12 bases lay outside the gene matches. CDR1 SGHAT and CDR2 FQNNGV come from the germline V gene. The CDR3 is 16 residues long. CDR3: CASSLGPGTGGNEQYF. As DNA, the CDR3 is TGTGCCAGCAGCTTGGGTCCCGGGACAGGTGGGAACGAGCAGTACTTC. The entire variable domain, with the rest obtained from reference TRBV11-2 and TRBJ2-7, is as follows: EAGVAQSPRYKIIEKRQSVAFWCNPISGHATLYWYQQILGQGPKLLIQFQNNGVVDDSQLPKDRFSAERLKGVDSTLKIQPAKLEDSAVYLCASSLGPGTGGNEQYFGPGTRLTVT.